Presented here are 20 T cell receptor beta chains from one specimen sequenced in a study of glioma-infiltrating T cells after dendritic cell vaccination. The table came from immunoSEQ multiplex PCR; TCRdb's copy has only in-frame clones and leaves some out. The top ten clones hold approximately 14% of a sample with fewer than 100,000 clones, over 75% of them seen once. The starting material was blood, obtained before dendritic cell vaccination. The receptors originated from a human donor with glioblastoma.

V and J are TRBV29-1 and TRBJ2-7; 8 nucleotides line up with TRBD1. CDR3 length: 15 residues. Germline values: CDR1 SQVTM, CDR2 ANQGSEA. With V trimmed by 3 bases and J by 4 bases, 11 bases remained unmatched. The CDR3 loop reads CSVEDPTGGPYEQYF. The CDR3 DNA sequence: TGCAGCGTTGAGGATCCAACAGGGGGGCCGTACGAGCAGTACTTC.

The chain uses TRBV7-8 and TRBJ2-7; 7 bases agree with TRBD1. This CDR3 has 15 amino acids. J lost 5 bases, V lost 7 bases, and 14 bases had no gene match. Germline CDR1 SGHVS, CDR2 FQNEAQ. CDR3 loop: CASIKGSQGPHEQYF. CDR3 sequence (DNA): TGTGCCAGCATCAAAGGGTCACAGGGGCCCCACGAGCAGTACTTC. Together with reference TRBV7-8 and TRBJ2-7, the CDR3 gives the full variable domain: GAGVSQSPRYKVAKRGQDVALRCDPISGHVSLFWYQQALGQGPEFLTYFQNEAQLDKSGLPSDRFFAERPEGSVSTLKIQRTQQEDSAVYLCASIKGSQGPHEQYFGPGTRLTVT.

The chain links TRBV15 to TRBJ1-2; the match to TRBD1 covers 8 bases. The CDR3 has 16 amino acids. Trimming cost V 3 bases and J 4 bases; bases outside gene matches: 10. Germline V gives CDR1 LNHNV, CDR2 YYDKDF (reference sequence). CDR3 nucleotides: TGTGCCACCAGCAGGGGTGGACAGGGAAACAGCTATGGCTACACCTTC. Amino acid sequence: CATSRGGQGNSYGYTF.

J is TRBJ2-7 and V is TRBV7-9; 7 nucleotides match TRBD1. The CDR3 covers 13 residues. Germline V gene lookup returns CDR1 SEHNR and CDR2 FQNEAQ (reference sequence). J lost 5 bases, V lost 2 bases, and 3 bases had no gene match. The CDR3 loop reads CASSLTGVHEQYF. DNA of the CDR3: TGTGCCAGCAGCTTAACAGGGGTTCACGAGCAGTACTTC.

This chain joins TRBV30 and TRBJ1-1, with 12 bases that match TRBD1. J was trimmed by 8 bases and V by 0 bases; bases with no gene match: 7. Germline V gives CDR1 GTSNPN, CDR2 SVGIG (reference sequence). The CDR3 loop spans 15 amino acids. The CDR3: CAWSVFGTGGDEAFF. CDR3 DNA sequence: TGTGCCTGGAGTGTATTCGGGACAGGGGGCGACGAAGCTTTCTTT.

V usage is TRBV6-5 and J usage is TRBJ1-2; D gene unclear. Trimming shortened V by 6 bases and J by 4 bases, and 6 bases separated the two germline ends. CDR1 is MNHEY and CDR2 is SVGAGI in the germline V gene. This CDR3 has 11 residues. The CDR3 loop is CASRGPYGYTF. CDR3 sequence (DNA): TGTGCCAGCAGGGGCCCCTATGGCTACACCTTC.

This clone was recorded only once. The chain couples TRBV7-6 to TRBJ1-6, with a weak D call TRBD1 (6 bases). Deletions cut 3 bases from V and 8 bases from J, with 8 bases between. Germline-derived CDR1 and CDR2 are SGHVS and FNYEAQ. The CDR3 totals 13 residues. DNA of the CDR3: TGTGCCAGCAGCTTCAGGGGTGATTCACCCCTCCACTTT. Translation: CASSFRGDSPLHF.

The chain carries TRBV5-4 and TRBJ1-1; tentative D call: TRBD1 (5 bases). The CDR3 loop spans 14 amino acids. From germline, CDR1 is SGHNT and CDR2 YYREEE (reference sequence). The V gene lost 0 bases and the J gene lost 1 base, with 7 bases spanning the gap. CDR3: CASSLVDRNTEAFF. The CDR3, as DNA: TGTGCCAGCAGCTTGGTCGACAGGAACACTGAAGCTTTCTTT.

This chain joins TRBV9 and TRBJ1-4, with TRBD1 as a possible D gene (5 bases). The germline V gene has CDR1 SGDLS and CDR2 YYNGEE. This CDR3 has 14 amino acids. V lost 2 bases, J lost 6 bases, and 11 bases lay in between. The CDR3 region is CASSVGREDEKLFF. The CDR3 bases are TGTGCCAGCAGCGTCGGCAGGGAAGATGAAAAACTGTTTTTT.

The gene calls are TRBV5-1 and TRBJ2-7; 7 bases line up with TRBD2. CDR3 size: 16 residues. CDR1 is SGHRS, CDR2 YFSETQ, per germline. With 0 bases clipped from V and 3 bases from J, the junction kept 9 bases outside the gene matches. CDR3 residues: CASSLAGPSGSYEQYF. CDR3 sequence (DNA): TGCGCCAGCAGCTTGGCCGGGCCTAGCGGAAGCTACGAGCAGTACTTC.

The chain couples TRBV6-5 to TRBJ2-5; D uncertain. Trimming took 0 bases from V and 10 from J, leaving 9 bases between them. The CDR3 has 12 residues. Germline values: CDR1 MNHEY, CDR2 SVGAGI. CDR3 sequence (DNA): TGTGCCAGCAGTTACTCCTCAGGCATCCAGTACTTC. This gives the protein CASSYSSGIQYF.

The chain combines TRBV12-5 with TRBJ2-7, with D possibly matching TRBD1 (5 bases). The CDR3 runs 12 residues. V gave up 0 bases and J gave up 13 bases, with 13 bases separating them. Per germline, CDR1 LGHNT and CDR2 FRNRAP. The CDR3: CASGLVGVAGYV. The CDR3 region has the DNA TGTGCTAGTGGTTTGGTAGGGGTGGCAGGTTACGTC.

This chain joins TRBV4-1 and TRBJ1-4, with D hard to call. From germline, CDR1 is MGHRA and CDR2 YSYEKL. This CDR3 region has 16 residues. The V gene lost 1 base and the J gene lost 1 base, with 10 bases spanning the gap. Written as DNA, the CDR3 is TGCGCCAGCAGCCAAGCGACAAGACGAACTAATGAAAAACTGTTTTTT. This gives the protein CASSQATRRTNEKLFF.

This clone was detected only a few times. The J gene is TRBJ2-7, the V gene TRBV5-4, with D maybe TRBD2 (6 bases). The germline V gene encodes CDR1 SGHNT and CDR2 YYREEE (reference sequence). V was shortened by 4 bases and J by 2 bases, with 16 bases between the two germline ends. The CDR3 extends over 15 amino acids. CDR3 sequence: CASSRPGLSAYEQYF. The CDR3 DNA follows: TGTGCCAGCAGCCGACCGGGACTCAGCGCCTACGAGCAGTACTTC.

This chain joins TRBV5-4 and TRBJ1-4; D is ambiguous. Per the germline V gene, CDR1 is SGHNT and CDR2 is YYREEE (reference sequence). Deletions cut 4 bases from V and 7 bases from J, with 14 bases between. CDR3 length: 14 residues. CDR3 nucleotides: TGTGCCAGCAGCCCTGCCCCGAGTGGTGAAAAACTGTTTTTT. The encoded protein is CASSPAPSGEKLFF.

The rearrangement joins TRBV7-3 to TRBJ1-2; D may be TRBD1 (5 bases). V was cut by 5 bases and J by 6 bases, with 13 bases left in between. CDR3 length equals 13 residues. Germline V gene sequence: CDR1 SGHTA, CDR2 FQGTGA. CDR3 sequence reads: CASSPRAGHGYTF. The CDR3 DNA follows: TGTGCCAGCAGCCCAAGGGCAGGGCATGGCTACACCTTC.

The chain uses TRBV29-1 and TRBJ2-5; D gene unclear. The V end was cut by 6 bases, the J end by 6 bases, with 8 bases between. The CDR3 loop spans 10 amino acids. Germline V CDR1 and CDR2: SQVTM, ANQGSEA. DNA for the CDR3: TGCAGCGTCTCGTTAAAGACCCAGTACTTC. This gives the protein CSVSLKTQYF.

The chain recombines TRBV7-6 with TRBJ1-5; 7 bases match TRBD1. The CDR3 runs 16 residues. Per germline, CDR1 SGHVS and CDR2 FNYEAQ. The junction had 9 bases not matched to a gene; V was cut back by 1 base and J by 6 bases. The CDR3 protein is CASSLETGRVGQPQHF. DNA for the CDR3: TGTGCCAGCAGCTTAGAGACAGGGCGCGTTGGTCAGCCCCAGCATTTT.

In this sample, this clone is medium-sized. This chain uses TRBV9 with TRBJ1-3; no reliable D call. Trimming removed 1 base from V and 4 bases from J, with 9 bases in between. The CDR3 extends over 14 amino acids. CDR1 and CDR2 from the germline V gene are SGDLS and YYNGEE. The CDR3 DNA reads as TGTGCCAGCAGCGTACAGGATCTAGGAAACACCATATATTTT. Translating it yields CASSVQDLGNTIYF.

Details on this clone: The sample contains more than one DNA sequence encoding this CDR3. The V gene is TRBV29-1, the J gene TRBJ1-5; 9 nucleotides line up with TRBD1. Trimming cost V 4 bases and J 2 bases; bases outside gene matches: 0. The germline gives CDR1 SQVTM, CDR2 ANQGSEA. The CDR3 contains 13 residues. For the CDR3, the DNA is TGCAGCGTTGGGGACAGGGGCAATCAGCCCCAGCATTTT. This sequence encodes CSVGDRGNQPQHF.